A single T cell receptor beta chain is shown here with its context. Its antigen is as yet unknown. The entry originates in a study of early stage breast cancer tumors. Whole-study findings and limits: Compared with adjacent normal breast, tumors showed around 2.5-fold denser, more clonal T cells. Commonly generated sequences made up most enriched TCRB sequences shared between patients.

Blood replicates held 0.5 ug DNA, tumor or normal breast roughly 1.5 ug, two each. Assay: immunoSEQ multiplex PCR; the TCRdb copy retains only in-frame clones and omits some. The data hold 50,000 to 75,000 clones, with 60% to 85% observed a single time. Trimming took off 7 bases at V and 5 bases at J, with 19 bases between the two ends. The CDR3 is made up of 15 amino acids. Germline values: CDR1 MDHEN, CDR2 SYDVKM. The TCR was taken from a person aged 30 to 40 with breast cancer. The rearrangement joins TRBV28 to TRBJ2-3; a weak D match, TRBD1 (6 bases). Material for sequencing was blood. The chain's CDR3 is CASTIQGFSQDTQYF. CDR3 coding DNA: TGTGCCAGCACTATACAGGGCTTTTCCCAAGATACGCAGTATTTT.